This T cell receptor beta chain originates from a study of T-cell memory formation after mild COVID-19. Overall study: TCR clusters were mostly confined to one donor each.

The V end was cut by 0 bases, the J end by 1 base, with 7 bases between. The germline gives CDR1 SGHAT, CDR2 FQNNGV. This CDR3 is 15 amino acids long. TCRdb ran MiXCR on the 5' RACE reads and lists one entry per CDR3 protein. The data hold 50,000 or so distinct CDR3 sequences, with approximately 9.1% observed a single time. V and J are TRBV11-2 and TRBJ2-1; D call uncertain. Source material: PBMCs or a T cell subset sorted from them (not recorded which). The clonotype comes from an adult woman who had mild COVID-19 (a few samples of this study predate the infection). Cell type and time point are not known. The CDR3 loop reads CASSLDKGSYNEQFF. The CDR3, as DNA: TGTGCCAGCAGCTTAGATAAGGGTTCCTACAATGAGCAGTTCTTC.